This T cell receptor beta chain was recovered during a study of OX40 agonist ivuxolimab in advanced cancers. Looking at the study overall: Participants, 75% to 85% male, averaged roughly 59 years of age, ranging from about 23 to 79. Points from the study as a whole: On average, CD8+ T cells had more expanded clones than CD4+.

As to this clone: Its specificity is not known.

Sampling of blood occurred at baseline, cycle 4 day 1, and cycle 7 day 1. The protocol was immunoSEQ multiplex PCR, while the TCRdb copy is restricted to in-frame clones and leaves out a portion. The sample has about 62,000 clones, 88% seen once. Germline assignment: CDR1 MDHEN and CDR2 SYDVKM. V was cut by 5 bases and J by 7 bases, with 9 bases left in between. This CDR3 is built from 12 residues. This chain links TRBV28 with TRBJ1-5; D is uncertain. The sample in question was CD4+ or CD8+ T cells sorted from blood, obtained in a trial of the OX40 agonist ivuxolimab. The source of this sequence is an adult with an advanced solid tumor such as melanoma, head and neck, liver or kidney cancer. In DNA form, the CDR3 reads TGTGCCAGCAGTCCCCTAGAGCAGCCCCAGCATTTT. Translating it yields CASSPLEQPQHF.